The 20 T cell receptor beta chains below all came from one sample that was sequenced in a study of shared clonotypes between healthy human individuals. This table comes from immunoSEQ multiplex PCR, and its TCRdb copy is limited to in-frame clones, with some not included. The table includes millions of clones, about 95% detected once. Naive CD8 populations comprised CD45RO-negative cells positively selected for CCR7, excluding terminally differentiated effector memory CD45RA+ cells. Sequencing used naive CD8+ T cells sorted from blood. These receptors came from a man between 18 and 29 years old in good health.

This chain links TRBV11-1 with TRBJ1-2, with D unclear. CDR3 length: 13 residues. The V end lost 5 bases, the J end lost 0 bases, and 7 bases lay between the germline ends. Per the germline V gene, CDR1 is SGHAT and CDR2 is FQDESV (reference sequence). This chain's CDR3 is CASSPDTNYGYTF. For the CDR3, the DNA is TGTGCCAGCAGCCCCGACACTAACTATGGCTACACCTTC.

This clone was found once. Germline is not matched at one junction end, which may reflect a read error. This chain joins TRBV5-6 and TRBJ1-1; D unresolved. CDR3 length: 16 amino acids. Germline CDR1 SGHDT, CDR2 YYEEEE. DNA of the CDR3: TGTGCCAGCAGCTACACGGACGGGGAAGTGAATACTGAAGCTTTCTTT. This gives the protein CASSYTDGEVNTEAFF.

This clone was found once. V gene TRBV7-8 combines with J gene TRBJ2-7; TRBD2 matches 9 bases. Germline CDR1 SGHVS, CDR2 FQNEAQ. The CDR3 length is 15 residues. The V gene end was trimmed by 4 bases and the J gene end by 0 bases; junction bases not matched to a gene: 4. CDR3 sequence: CASSWGLAPSYEQYF. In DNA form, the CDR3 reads TGTGCCAGCAGCTGGGGACTAGCTCCCTCCTACGAGCAGTACTTC.

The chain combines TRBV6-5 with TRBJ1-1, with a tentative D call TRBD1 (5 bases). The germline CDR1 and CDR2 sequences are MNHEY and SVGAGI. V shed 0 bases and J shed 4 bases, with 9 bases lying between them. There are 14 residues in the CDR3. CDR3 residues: CASSYSIGATEAFF. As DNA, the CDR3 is TGTGCCAGCAGTTACTCGATAGGGGCCACTGAAGCTTTCTTT.

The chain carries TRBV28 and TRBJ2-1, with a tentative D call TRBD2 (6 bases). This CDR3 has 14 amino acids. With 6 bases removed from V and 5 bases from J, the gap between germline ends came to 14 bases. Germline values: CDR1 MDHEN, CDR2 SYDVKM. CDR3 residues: CASSPGLHNNEQFF. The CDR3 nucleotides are TGTGCCAGCAGCCCGGGACTGCATAACAATGAGCAGTTCTTC.

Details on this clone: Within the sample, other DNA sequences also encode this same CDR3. Written as DNA, the CDR3 is TGTGCCAGCAGCCCTCGGGGACCCTACGAGCAGTACTTC. Protein product: CASSPRGPYEQYF. This rearrangement joins TRBV6-1 to TRBJ2-7; D is possibly TRBD1 or TRBD2 (5 bases each). Looked up from germline, CDR1 is MNHNS and CDR2 is SASEGT. The V end lost 6 bases, the J end lost 2 bases, and 11 bases lay between the germline ends. This CDR3 is built from 13 residues.

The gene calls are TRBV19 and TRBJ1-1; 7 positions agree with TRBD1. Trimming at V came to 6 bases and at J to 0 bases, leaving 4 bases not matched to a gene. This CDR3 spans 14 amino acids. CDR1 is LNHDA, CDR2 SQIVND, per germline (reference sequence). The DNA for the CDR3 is TGTGCCAGTAGAGAGACAGGGTTGAACACTGAAGCTTTCTTT. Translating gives CASRETGLNTEAFF.

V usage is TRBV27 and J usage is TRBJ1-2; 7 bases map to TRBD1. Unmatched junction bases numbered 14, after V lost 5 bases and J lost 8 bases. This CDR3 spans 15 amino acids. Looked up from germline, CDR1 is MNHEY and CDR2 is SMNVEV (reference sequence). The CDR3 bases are TGTGCCAGCAGTCTCACAGTGGCAGGGGGTCACGGCTACACCTTC. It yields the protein CASSLTVAGGHGYTF.

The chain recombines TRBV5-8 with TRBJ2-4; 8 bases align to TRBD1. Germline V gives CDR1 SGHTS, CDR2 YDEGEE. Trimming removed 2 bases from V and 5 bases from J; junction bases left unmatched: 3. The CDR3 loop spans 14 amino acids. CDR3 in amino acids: CASSLAGGENIQYF. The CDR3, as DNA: TGTGCCAGCAGCTTAGCAGGGGGCGAAAACATTCAGTACTTC.

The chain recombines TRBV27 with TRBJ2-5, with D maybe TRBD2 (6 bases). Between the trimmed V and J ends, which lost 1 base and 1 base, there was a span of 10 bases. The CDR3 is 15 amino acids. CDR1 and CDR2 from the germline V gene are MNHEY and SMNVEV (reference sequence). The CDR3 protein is CASSLYGTPQETQYF. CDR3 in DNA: TGTGCCAGCAGTTTATACGGGACTCCCCAAGAGACCCAGTACTTC.

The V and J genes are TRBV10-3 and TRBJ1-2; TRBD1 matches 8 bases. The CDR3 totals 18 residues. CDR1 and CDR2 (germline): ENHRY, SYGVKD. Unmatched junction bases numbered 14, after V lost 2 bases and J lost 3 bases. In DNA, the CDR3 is TGTGCCATCAGTGAGGCCGGGACAGGTGAAGGATTAGACTATGGCTACACCTTC. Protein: CAISEAGTGEGLDYGYTF.

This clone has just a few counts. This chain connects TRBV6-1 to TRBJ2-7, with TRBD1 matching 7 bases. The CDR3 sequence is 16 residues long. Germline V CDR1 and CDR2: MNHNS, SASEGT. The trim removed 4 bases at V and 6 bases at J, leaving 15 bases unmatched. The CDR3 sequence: CASSARTGQPGGEQYF. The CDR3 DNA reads TGTGCCAGCAGTGCCCGGACAGGCCAGCCGGGCGGCGAGCAGTACTTC.

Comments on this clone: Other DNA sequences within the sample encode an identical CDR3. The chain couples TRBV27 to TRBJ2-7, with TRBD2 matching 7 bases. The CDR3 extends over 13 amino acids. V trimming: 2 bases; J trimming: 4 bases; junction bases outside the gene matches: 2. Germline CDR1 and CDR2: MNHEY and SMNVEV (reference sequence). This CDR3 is CASSLASGYEQYF. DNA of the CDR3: TGTGCCAGCAGTTTAGCTAGCGGATACGAGCAGTACTTC.

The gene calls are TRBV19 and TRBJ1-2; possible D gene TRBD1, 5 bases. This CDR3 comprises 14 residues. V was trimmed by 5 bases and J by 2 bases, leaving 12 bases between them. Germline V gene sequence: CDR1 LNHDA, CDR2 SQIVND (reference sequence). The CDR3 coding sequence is TGTGCCAGTAGTGTATTCGGGGGAAACTATGGCTACACCTTC. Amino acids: CASSVFGGNYGYTF.

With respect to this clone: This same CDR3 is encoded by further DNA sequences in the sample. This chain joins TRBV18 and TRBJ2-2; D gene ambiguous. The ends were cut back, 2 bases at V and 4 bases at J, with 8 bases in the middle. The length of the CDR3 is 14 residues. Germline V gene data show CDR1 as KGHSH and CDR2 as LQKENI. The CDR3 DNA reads TGTGCCAGCTCACCATTAGCAGGCACCGGGGAGCTGTTTTTT. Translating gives CASSPLAGTGELFF.

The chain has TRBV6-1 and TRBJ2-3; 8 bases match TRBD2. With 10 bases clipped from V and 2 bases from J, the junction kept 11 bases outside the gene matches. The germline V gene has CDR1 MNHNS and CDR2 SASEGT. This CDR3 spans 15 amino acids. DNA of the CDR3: TGTGCCAACCAGGAAATAGCGGGGTTCACAGATACGCAGTATTTT. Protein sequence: CANQEIAGFTDTQYF.

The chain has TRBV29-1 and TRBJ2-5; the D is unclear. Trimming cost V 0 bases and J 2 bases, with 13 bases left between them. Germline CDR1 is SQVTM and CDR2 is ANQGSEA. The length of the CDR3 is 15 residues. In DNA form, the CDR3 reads TGCAGCGTTGAAGATTTAGGGCTAGAGCAAGAGACCCAGTACTTC. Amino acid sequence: CSVEDLGLEQETQYF.

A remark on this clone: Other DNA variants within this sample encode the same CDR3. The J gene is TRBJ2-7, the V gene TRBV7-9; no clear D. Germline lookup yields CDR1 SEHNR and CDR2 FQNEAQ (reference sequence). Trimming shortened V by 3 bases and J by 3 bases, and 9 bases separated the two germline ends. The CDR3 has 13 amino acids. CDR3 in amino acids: CASSLDGNYEQYF. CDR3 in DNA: TGTGCCAGCAGCTTGGACGGCAACTACGAGCAGTACTTC.

The CDR3 region is CATSSTGQGYEQYF. CDR3 coding DNA: TGTGCCACCAGCAGCACAGGGCAGGGCTACGAGCAGTACTTC. This chain connects TRBV15 to TRBJ2-7; D is perhaps TRBD1 (6 bases). The CDR3 contains 14 residues. Germline CDR1 LNHNV, CDR2 YYDKDF (reference sequence). V was cut by 3 bases and J by 3 bases, with 12 bases left in between.

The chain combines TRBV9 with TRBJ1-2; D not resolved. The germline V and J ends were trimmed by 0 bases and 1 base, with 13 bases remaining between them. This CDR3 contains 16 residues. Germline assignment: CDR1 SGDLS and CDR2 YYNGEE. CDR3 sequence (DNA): TGTGCCAGCAGCGTAGCGCACGGCAGTCTTAACTATGGCTACACCTTC. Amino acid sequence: CASSVAHGSLNYGYTF.